The next 15 T cell receptor beta chains were all read from a single sample in a study of regulatory T cells in long-lasting Graves disease. Time point here: newly diagnosed GD, antithyroid drugs for less than 3 months. Construction of the TCR library relied on RNA isolated from PBMCs. According to the study, TCR beta libraries were built with iRepertoire HTBI primers and CDR3-region Arm-PCR. Using its own MiXCR run on the multiplex PCR reads, TCRdb lists one record per CDR3 protein. The sample records about 350,000 distinct CDR3 sequences, 15% to 20% being singletons. These data were likewise used in another study, on T cells in Graves' hyperthyroidism and ophthalmopathy.

The sequencing here drew on peripheral blood mononuclear cells (PBMCs), taken at new diagnosis, from a patient treated with antithyroid drugs. The receptor source for this set is a woman between 18 and 29 years old with Graves disease.

This clonotype has at least ten counts. As DNA, the CDR3 is TGTGCCAGCAGTTTTACCTTAGGGAACACCGGGGAGCTGTTTTTT. Residues: CASSFTLGNTGELFF. The V gene is TRBV28, the J gene TRBJ2-2; the D is unclear. The V gene's germline CDR1 is MDHEN and CDR2 SYDVKM. This CDR3 contains 15 residues. Trimming took 3 bases from V and 1 from J, leaving 9 bases between them.

This clonotype has only a few counts. The CDR3 is CASSDGGAQPQHF. In DNA form, the CDR3 reads TGTGCCAGCAGTGATGGGGGGGCGCAGCCCCAGCATTTT. The chain recombines TRBV6-2 or TRBV6-3 with TRBJ1-5; D is possibly TRBD1 (6 bases). Deletions cut 5 bases from V and 7 bases from J, with 12 bases between. The CDR3 extends over 13 amino acids. The germline gives CDR1 MNHEY, CDR2 SVGEGT.

This clonotype appeared a few times. This chain joins TRBV20-1 and TRBJ2-1, with D perhaps being TRBD1 or TRBD2 (5 bases each). The CDR3 spans 14 residues. V shed 5 bases and J shed 4 bases, with 15 bases lying between them. The germline gives CDR1 DFQATT, CDR2 SNEGSKA (reference sequence). For the CDR3, the DNA is TGCAGTGCTCCCTATCCGGGACGGTACAATGAGCAGTTCTTC. It is translated as CSAPYPGRYNEQFF.

This clonotype was picked up a small number of times. This chain links TRBV7-9 with TRBJ2-2, with unresolved D. The CDR3 consists of 13 residues. The germline CDR1 and CDR2 sequences are SEHNR and FQNEAQ (reference sequence). Trimming pared 5 bases from V and 2 bases from J, leaving 6 bases between. The DNA of the CDR3 is TGTGCCAGCAGCGAAGAAAACACCGGGGAGCTGTTTTTT. Translated: CASSEENTGELFF.

The CDR3 sequence is CASRGGGPNSYNEQFF. The CDR3 DNA reads TGTGCCAGCCGGGGGGGGGGACCCAACTCCTACAATGAGCAGTTCTTC. The gene calls are TRBV27 and TRBJ2-1, with 8 bases identical to TRBD2. CDR3 size: 16 residues. Germline-derived CDR1 and CDR2 are MNHEY and SMNVEV (reference sequence). V lost 8 bases and J lost 0; bases outside the gene matches: 9.

The chain employs TRBV12-3 or TRBV12-4 and TRBJ2-5; 7 bases match TRBD1. The CDR3 covers 15 residues. Trimming took 7 bases from V and 2 from J; bases not matched to a gene: 10. The CDR3 sequence is CASNSRTGQQETQYF. CDR3 DNA: TGTGCCAGCAATTCCCGGACAGGCCAACAAGAGACCCAGTACTTC.

This clonotype appeared many times. The rearrangement links TRBV13 to TRBJ2-7; TRBD1 matches 7 bases. J lost 4 bases, V lost 3 bases, and 9 bases had no gene match. The CDR3 extends over 15 amino acids. In germline, CDR1 is PRHDT, CDR2 FYEKMQ (reference sequence). The CDR3 region is CASSFSRTGEYEQYF. Written as DNA, the CDR3 is TGTGCCAGCAGCTTTAGCAGGACAGGAGAGTACGAGCAGTACTTC.

The chain uses TRBV6-2 or TRBV6-3 and TRBJ1-5; no firm D call. This CDR3 has 13 amino acids. The germline V gene encodes CDR1 MNHEY and CDR2 SVGEGT. Trimming took off 7 bases at V and 4 bases at J, with 11 bases between the two ends. The chain's CDR3 is CASMEVPNQPQHF. CDR3 coding DNA: TGTGCCAGCATGGAGGTCCCTAATCAGCCCCAGCATTTT.

This clonotype was counted between two and nine times. The rearrangement uses TRBV7-9 and TRBJ2-1; perhaps TRBD1 as D (6 bases). The V and J ends lost 5 bases and 5 bases respectively, with 13 bases between them. Per the germline V gene, CDR1 is SEHNR and CDR2 is FQNEAQ (reference sequence). The CDR3 has 14 residues. This CDR3 is CASSARTADNEQFF. The CDR3, as DNA: TGTGCCAGCAGCGCAAGGACAGCGGACAATGAGCAGTTCTTC. Full variable domain (outside the CDR3, taken from reference TRBV7-9 and TRBJ2-1): DTGVSQNPRHKITKRGQNVTFRCDPISEHNRLYWYRQTLGQGPEFLTYFQNEAQLEKSRLLSDRFSAERPKGSFSTLEIQRTEQGDSAMYLCASSARTADNEQFFGPGTRLTVL.

The sample holds many counts of this clonotype. CDR3 sequence reads: CASSPGQGGSYEQYF. In DNA, the CDR3 is TGTGCCAGCAGCCCCGGACAGGGGGGTTCCTACGAGCAGTACTTC. The rearrangement uses TRBV28 and TRBJ2-7, with TRBD1 matching over 10 bases. The trim removed 6 bases at V and 1 base at J, leaving 6 bases unmatched. The CDR3 totals 15 residues. Germline V gene data show CDR1 as MDHEN and CDR2 as SYDVKM.

The V and J genes are TRBV19 and TRBJ2-2; 14 nucleotides line up with TRBD2. The germline V gene encodes CDR1 LNHDA and CDR2 SQIVND (reference sequence). V trimming: 3 bases; J trimming: 7 bases; junction bases outside the gene matches: 4. This CDR3 is built from 16 residues. CDR3 loop: CASSMGLAGAGGELFF. The DNA of the CDR3 is TGTGCCAGTAGTATGGGACTAGCGGGGGCCGGCGGGGAGCTGTTTTTT.

Many counts were recorded for this clonotype. The chain carries TRBV7-2 and TRBJ1-1; D possibly corresponds to TRBD1 (5 bases). V was cut by 6 bases and J by 4 bases, with 15 bases left in between. The germline gives CDR1 SGHTA, CDR2 FQGNSA. This CDR3 is 14 amino acids long. DNA for the CDR3: TGTGCCAGCAGGGTCATTTTCGGGGCCACTGAAGCTTTCTTT. This encodes CASRVIFGATEAFF.

The J gene is TRBJ2-3, the V gene TRBV6-4; 10 nucleotides line up with TRBD2. This CDR3 has 15 residues. In germline, CDR1 is MRHNA, CDR2 SNTAGT. V trimming: 3 bases; J trimming: 0 bases; junction bases outside the gene matches: 0. The CDR3 reads CASSEAGGSTDTQYF. For the CDR3, the DNA is TGTGCCAGCAGTGAAGCGGGAGGGAGCACAGATACGCAGTATTTT.

This clonotype was found many times. The chain has TRBV30 and TRBJ2-7; 7 positions agree with TRBD2. J gave up 6 bases and V 4 bases, and 12 bases lay outside the gene matches. This CDR3 region has 14 residues. In germline, CDR1 is GTSNPN, CDR2 SVGIG (reference sequence). The CDR3 DNA reads TGTGCCTGGAAGGGTGGCGGGAGCAACGGCGAGCAGTACTTC. Translation gives CAWKGGGSNGEQYF.

This clonotype was recorded at least ten times. The J gene is TRBJ2-7, the V gene TRBV30; 11 positions agree with TRBD1. CDR3 length: 16 amino acids. The trim removed 1 base at V and 4 bases at J, leaving 9 bases unmatched. The germline V gene has CDR1 GTSNPN and CDR2 SVGIG (reference sequence). The CDR3 here is CAWSGHRDRGFYEQYF. CDR3 bases: TGTGCCTGGAGTGGTCACCGGGACAGGGGGTTTTACGAGCAGTACTTC.